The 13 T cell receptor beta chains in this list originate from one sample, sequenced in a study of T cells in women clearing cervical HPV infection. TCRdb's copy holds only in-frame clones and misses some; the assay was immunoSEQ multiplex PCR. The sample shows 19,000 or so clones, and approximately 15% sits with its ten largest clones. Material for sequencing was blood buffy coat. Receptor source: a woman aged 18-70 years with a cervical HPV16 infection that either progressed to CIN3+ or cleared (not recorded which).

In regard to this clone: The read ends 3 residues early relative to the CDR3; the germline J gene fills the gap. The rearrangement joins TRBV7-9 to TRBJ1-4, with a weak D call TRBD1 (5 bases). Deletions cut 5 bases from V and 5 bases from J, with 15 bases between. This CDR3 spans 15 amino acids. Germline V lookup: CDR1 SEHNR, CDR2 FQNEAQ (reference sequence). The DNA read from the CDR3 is TGTGCCAGCAGCCCGCGGGGCAGGGTAAATGAAAAA. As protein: CASSPRGRVNEK. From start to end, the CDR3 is CASSPRGRVNEKLFF.

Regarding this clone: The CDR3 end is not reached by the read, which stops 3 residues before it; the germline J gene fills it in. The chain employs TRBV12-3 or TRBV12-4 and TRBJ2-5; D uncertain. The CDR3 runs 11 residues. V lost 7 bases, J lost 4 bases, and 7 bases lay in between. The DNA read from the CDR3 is TGTGCCAGCAAACTCGGAGAGACC. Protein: CASKLGET. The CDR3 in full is CASKLGETQYF.

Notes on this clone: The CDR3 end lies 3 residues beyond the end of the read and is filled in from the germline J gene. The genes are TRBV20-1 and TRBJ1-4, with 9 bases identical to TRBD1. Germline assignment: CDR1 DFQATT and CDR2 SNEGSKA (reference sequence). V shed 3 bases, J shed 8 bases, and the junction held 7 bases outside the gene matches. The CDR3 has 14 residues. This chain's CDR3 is CSASGGTGPEKLFF. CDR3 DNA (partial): TGCAGTGCTAGTGGGGGGACAGGGCCGGAAAAA.

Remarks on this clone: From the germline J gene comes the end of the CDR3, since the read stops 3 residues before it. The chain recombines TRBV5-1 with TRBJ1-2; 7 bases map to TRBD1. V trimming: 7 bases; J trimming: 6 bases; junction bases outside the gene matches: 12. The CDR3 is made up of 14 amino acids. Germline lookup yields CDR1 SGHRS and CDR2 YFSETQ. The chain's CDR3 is CASGLGGANHGYTF. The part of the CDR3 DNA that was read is TGCGCCAGCGGCCTAGGGGGCGCGAATCATGGC.

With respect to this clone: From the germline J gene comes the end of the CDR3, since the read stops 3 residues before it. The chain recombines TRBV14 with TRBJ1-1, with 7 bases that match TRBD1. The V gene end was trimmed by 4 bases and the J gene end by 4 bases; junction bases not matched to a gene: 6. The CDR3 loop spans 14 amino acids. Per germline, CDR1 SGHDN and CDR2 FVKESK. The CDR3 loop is CASSRRQGTTEAFF. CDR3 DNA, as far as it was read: TGTGCCAGCAGCCGAAGACAGGGTACCACTGAA.

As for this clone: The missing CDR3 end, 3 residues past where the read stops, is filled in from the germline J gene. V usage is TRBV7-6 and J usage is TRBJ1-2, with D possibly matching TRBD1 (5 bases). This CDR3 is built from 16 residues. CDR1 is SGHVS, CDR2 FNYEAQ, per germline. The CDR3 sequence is CASSLERTNSYNDYTF. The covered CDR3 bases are TGTGCCAGCAGCTTAGAACGGACAAACTCCTACAATGAC.

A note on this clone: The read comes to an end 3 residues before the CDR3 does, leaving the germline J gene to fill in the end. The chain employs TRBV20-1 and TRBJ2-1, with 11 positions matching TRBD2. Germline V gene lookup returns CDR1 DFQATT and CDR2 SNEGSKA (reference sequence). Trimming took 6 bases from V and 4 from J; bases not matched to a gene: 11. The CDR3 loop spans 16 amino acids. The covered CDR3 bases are TGCAGTGCCCACTGGAGACTAGCGGGGCTATACAATGAG. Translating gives CSAHWRLAGLYNE. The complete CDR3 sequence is CSAHWRLAGLYNEQFF.

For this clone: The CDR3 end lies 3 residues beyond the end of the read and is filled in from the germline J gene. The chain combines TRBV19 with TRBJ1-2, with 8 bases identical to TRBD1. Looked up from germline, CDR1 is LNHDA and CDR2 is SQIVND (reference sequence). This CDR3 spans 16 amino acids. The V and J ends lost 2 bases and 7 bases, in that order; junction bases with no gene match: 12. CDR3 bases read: TGTGCCAGTAGTATAAGCCCCGGTGACAGGGGAGCTGGC. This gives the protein CASSISPGDRGAG. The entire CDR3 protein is CASSISPGDRGAGYTF.

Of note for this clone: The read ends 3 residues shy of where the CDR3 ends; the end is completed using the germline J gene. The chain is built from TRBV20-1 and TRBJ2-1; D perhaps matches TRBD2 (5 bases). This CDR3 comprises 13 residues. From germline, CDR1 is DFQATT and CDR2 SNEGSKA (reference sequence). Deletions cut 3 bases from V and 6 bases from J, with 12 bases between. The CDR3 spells CSARDSIRNEQFF. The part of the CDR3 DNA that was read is TGCAGTGCTAGGGACTCTATTCGCAATGAG.

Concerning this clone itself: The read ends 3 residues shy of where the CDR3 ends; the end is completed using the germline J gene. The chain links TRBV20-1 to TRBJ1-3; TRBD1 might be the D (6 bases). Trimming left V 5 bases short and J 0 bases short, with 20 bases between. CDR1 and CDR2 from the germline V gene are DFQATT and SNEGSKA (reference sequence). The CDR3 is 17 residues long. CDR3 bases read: TGCAGTGCTGCGTTGGCGGGACACAGCCCCTCTGGAAACACC. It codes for CSAALAGHSPSGNT. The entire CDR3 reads CSAALAGHSPSGNTIYF.

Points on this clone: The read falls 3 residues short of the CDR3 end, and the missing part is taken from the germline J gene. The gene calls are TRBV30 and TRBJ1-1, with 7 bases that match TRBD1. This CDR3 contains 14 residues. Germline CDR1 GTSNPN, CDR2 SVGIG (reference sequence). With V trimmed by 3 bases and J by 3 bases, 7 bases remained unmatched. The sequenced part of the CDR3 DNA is TGTGCCTGGAGGAGACAGGGAGGGCACACTGAA. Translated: CAWRRQGGHTE. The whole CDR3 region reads CAWRRQGGHTEAFF. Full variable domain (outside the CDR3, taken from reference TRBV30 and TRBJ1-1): SQTIHQWPATLVQPVGSPLSLECTVEGTSNPNLYWYRQAAGRGLQLLFYSVGIGQISSEVPQNLSASRPQDRQFILSSKKLLLSDSGFYLCAWRRQGGHTEAFFGQGTRLTVV.

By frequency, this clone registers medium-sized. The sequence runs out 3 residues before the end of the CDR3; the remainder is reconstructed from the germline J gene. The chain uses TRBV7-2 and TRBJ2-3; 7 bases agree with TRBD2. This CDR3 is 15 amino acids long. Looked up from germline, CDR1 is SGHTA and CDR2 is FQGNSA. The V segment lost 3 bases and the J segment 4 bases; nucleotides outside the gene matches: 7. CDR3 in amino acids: CASSFFLAVADTQYF. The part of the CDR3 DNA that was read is TGTGCCAGCAGCTTCTTTCTAGCGGTCGCAGATACG. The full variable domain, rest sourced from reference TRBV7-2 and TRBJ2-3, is GAGVSQSPSNKVTEKGKDVELRCDPISGHTALYWYRQSLGQGLEFLIYFQGNSAPDKSGLPSDRFSAERTGGSVSTLTIQRTQQEDSAVYLCASSFFLAVADTQYFGPGTRLTVL.

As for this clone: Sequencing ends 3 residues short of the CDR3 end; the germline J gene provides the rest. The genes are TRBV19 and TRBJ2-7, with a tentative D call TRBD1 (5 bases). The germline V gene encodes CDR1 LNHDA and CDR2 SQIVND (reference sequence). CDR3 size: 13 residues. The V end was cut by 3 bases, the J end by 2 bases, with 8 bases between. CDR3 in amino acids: CASSMGQAYEQYF. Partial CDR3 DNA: TGTGCCAGTAGTATGGGGCAGGCCTACGAG.